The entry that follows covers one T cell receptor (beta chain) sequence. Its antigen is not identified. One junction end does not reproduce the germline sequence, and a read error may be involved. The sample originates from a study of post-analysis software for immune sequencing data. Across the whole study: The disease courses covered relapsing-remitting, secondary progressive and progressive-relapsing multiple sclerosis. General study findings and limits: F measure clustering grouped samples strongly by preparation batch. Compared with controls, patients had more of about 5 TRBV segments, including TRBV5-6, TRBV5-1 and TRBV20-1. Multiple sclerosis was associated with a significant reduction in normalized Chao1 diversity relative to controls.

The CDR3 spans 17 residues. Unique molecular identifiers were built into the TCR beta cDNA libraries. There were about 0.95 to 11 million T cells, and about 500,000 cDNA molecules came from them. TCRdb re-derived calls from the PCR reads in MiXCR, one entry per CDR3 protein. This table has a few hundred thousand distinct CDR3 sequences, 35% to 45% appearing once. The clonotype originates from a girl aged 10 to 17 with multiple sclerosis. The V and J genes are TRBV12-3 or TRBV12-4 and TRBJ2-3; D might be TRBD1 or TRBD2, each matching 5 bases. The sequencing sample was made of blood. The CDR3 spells CASSPAPGRGMTDTQYF. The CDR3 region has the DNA TGTGCCAGCAGTCCAGCCCCGGGCCGAGGGATGACAGATACGCAGTATTTC.